The next 20 T cell receptor beta chains were all read from a single sample in a study of OX40 agonist ivuxolimab in advanced cancers. Produced via immunoSEQ multiplex PCR; TCRdb's table is partial and in-frame only. The sample consists of fewer than 60,000 clones, roughly 92% of them appearing once. The sample here was CD4+ or CD8+ T cells sorted from blood, taken in a trial of the OX40 agonist ivuxolimab. The receptors come from an adult with an advanced solid tumor such as melanoma, head and neck, liver or kidney cancer.

The chain recombines TRBV5-1 with TRBJ2-4, with a possible D match to TRBD1 (6 bases). CDR1 and CDR2 from the germline V gene are SGHRS and YFSETQ. Trimming left V 1 base short and J 13 bases short, with 15 bases between. This CDR3 is 13 amino acids long. The CDR3 bases are TGCGCCAGCAGCTTGACGACAGGCCCGTTACAGTACTTC. It yields the protein CASSLTTGPLQYF.

The genes are TRBV5-6 and TRBJ1-4; the match to TRBD1 covers 9 bases. This CDR3 is built from 14 residues. V trimming: 4 bases; J trimming: 7 bases; junction bases outside the gene matches: 5. The germline CDR1 and CDR2 sequences are SGHDT and YYEEEE. CDR3 nucleotide sequence: TGTGCCAGCAGCGGGGACAGGGCTCTTGAAAAACTGTTTTTT. Protein product: CASSGDRALEKLFF. Full variable domain (missing parts from reference TRBV5-6 and TRBJ1-4): DAGVTQSPTHLIKTRGQQVTLRCSPKSGHDTVSWYQQALGQGPQFIFQYYEEEERQRGNFPDRFSGHQFPNYSSELNVNALLLGDSALYLCASSGDRALEKLFFGSGTQLSVL.

The chain joins TRBV6-6 to TRBJ1-2; D call uncertain. Germline V gives CDR1 MNHNY, CDR2 SVGAGI (reference sequence). The CDR3 loop spans 15 amino acids. V dropped 0 bases and J dropped 4 bases, with 12 bases sitting between them. DNA of the CDR3: TGTGCCAGCAGTTACTCGGCAGCGCCATCCTATGGCTACACCTTC. The encoded protein is CASSYSAAPSYGYTF.

The J gene is TRBJ2-1, the V gene TRBV5-1; TRBD1 agrees at 8 bases. Germline CDR1 reads SGHRS; CDR2 reads YFSETQ. V shed 4 bases and J 9 bases; nucleotides not matched to a gene: 12. The CDR3 totals 15 residues. DNA of the CDR3: TGCGCCAGCAGCCTAGACAGGGGCCCCGAAGCTGAGCAGTTCTTC. This gives the protein CASSLDRGPEAEQFF.

V gene TRBV6-5 combines with J gene TRBJ1-2; 7 bases line up with TRBD1. The CDR3 is 14 amino acids. The J segment lost 8 bases and the V segment lost 8 bases, leaving 14 bases of the junction unmatched. Germline values: CDR1 MNHEY, CDR2 SVGAGI. The CDR3 region is CASCADRVTWGYTF. The CDR3 DNA reads as TGTGCCAGCTGTGCCGACAGGGTAACCTGGGGCTACACCTTC.

The chain recombines TRBV7-9 with TRBJ2-3; D may be TRBD2 (5 bases). The CDR3 spans 15 residues. Between the trimmed V and J ends, which lost 6 bases and 4 bases, there was a span of 17 bases. Germline V gene data show CDR1 as SEHNR and CDR2 as FQNEAQ (reference sequence). The chain's CDR3 is CASSLPTGVPDTQYF. CDR3 nucleotides: TGTGCCAGCAGTCTCCCTACCGGGGTACCAGATACGCAGTATTTT.

This chain connects TRBV18 to TRBJ2-3; D remains unclear. The CDR3 runs 14 residues. Germline loops: CDR1 KGHSH, CDR2 LQKENI. The V end was cut by 6 bases, the J end by 4 bases, with 14 bases between. The CDR3 region is CASSPPTVSDTQYF. The DNA for the CDR3 is TGTGCCAGCTCCCCCCCAACGGTCTCAGATACGCAGTATTTT.

The V and J genes are TRBV10-3 and TRBJ2-7; D perhaps matches TRBD2 (5 bases). Between the trimmed V and J ends, which lost 2 bases and 7 bases, there was a span of 15 bases. CDR1 ENHRY and CDR2 SYGVKD come from the germline V gene. The CDR3 is 14 residues long. Written as DNA, the CDR3 is TGTGCCATCAGTGAGAGAGGGCTAGCTGAGGAGCAGTACTTC. Translated, it gives CAISERGLAEEQYF.

This clone was found once. The rearrangement uses TRBV27 and TRBJ1-5; 10 bases match TRBD1. The trim removed 6 bases at V and 7 bases at J, leaving 9 bases unmatched. CDR3 length: 15 amino acids. The germline V gene encodes CDR1 MNHEY and CDR2 SMNVEV (reference sequence). The CDR3 reads CASRFRGQGGQPQHF. CDR3 bases: TGTGCCAGCAGATTCCGCGGACAGGGGGGCCAGCCCCAGCATTTT.

The chain recombines TRBV6-5 with TRBJ1-1; 7 bases line up with TRBD1. Germline V gives CDR1 MNHEY, CDR2 SVGAGI. The CDR3 runs to 15 residues. V lost 2 bases to trimming and J lost 10 bases; unmatched junction nucleotides: 13. CDR3 nucleotide sequence: TGTGCCAGCAGTTACAACAGGGGAGGAGGAAAGGGAGCTTTCTTT. Its translation is CASSYNRGGGKGAFF.

The chain recombines TRBV7-9 with TRBJ1-1; 9 bases are shared with TRBD1. The V and J ends lost 7 bases and 1 base, in that order; junction bases with no gene match: 4. This CDR3 spans 14 amino acids. Germline V CDR1 and CDR2: SEHNR, FQNEAQ (reference sequence). CDR3 sequence: CASIRTGENTEAFF. DNA of the CDR3: TGTGCCAGCATCCGGACAGGGGAGAACACTGAAGCTTTCTTT.

The V and J genes are TRBV27 and TRBJ2-7; 7 bases map to TRBD1. Germline lookup yields CDR1 MNHEY and CDR2 SMNVEV (reference sequence). The CDR3 totals 15 residues. J lost 0 bases, V lost 0 bases, and 2 bases had no gene match. The CDR3 reads CASSLSRDSSYEQYF. The CDR3, as DNA: TGTGCCAGCAGTTTATCGAGGGACAGCTCCTACGAGCAGTACTTC.

This sequence joins TRBV6-1 and TRBJ1-1; TRBD1 agrees at 7 bases. Germline V lookup: CDR1 MNHNS, CDR2 SASEGT. J lost 1 base, V lost 5 bases, and 7 bases had no gene match. CDR3 size: 15 residues. This CDR3 reads CASSSRTGTNTEAFF. The CDR3 coding sequence is TGTGCCAGCAGTTCTCGGACAGGAACGAACACTGAAGCTTTCTTT.

The chain recombines TRBV18 with TRBJ1-6; D is ambiguous. The CDR3 runs 12 residues. V gave up 3 bases and J gave up 8 bases, with 5 bases separating them. Per germline, CDR1 KGHSH and CDR2 LQKENI. The CDR3 DNA is TGTGCCAGCTCACCTCCTTATTCACCCCTCCACTTT. This sequence encodes CASSPPYSPLHF.

The rearrangement joins TRBV28 to TRBJ2-1; 10 bases are shared with TRBD1. Germline-derived CDR1 and CDR2 are MDHEN and SYDVKM. The J segment lost 8 bases and the V segment lost 6 bases, leaving 10 bases of the junction unmatched. The CDR3 has 15 residues. The CDR3 DNA sequence: TGTGCCAGCAGGCTGGGACAGGGGTTTCGGTATGAGCAGTTCTTC. It encodes CASRLGQGFRYEQFF.

This sequence joins TRBV28 and TRBJ2-3; D tentatively reads TRBD1 or TRBD2 (5 bases each). In germline, CDR1 is MDHEN, CDR2 SYDVKM. This CDR3 region has 15 residues. V lost 5 bases and J 0 bases, leaving 12 bases between the germline ends. The CDR3 DNA follows: TGTGCCAGCAGTCAGGGAGTTCCTAGCACAGATACGCAGTATTTT. It translates to CASSQGVPSTDTQYF.

This chain joins TRBV9 and TRBJ2-5; D unresolved. This CDR3 is built from 14 residues. Germline assignment: CDR1 SGDLS and CDR2 YYNGEE. V gave up 0 bases and J gave up 0 bases, with 6 bases separating them. The CDR3 coding sequence is TGTGCCAGCAGCGTAGCGGCGTACCAAGAGACCCAGTACTTC. Its protein is CASSVAAYQETQYF.

The V and J genes are TRBV28 and TRBJ2-1, with 8 bases matching TRBD2. V shed 5 bases and J 6 bases; nucleotides not matched to a gene: 15. This CDR3 has 17 amino acids. Germline loops: CDR1 MDHEN, CDR2 SYDVKM. As DNA, the CDR3 is TGTGCCAGCAGTCCGTTCCCTCGTGTAGCGGGGACCAATGAGCAGTTCTTC. This sequence encodes CASSPFPRVAGTNEQFF. Supplemented by reference TRBV28 and TRBJ2-1, the full variable domain reads DVKVTQSSRYLVKRTGEKVFLECVQDMDHENMFWYRQDPGLGLRLIYFSYDVKMKEKGDIPEGYSVSREKKERFSLILESASTNQTSMYLCASSPFPRVAGTNEQFFGPGTRLTVL.

This chain joins TRBV19 and TRBJ2-3; 10 bases are shared with TRBD2. Germline CDR1 reads LNHDA; CDR2 reads SQIVND (reference sequence). The CDR3 has 14 residues. V gave up 5 bases and J gave up 8 bases; unmatched junction bases: 7. The CDR3 is CASSQTSGRGTQYF. CDR3 bases: TGTGCCAGTAGTCAGACTAGCGGGCGTGGTACGCAGTATTTT.

This chain links TRBV18 with TRBJ1-5; tentatively, D is TRBD1 (5 bases). CDR3 size: 16 residues. The V gene lost 3 bases and the J gene lost 4 bases, with 16 bases spanning the gap. Germline assignment: CDR1 KGHSH and CDR2 LQKENI. The CDR3 coding sequence is TGTGCCAGCTCACCCTACCTGGGGCAGGGAAATCAGCCCCAGCATTTT. This codes for CASSPYLGQGNQPQHF.